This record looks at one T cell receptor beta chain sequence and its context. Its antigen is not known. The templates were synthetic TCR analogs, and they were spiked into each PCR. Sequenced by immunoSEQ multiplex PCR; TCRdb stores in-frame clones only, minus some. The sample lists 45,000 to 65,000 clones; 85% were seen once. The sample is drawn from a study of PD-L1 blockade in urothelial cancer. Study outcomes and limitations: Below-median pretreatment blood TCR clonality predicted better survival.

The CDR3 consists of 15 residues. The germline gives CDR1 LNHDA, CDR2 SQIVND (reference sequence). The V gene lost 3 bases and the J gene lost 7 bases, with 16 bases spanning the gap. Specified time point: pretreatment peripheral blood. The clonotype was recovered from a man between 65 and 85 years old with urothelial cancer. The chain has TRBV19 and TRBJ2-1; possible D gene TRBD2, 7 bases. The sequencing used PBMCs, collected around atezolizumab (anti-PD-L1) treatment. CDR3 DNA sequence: TGTGCCAGTAGTATCAGACTAGGGGGAGGGAATGAGCAGTTCTTC. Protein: CASSIRLGGGNEQFF.